This T cell receptor (beta chain) is from a study of blood T cell repertoires in COVID-19. Across the whole study: The origin of the acute and convalescent COVID-19 samples was the United States, Italy and Spain. PBMCs, B-cell-depleted T cells, or T cells provided the cDNA or gDNA that made up the material.

The length of the CDR3 is 11 residues. Germline CDR1 is DFQATT and CDR2 is SNEGSKA (reference sequence). The V end lost 6 bases, the J end lost 5 bases, and 10 bases lay between the germline ends. In the study's own analysis: Amplification of reference gene primers provided the estimated nucleated cell counts. The data were produced by immunoSEQ multiplex PCR, yet TCRdb's version contains in-frame clones alone and is incomplete. V, J and clone size reflect that table, while D and trimming were determined from the DNA. The top ten hold roughly 5% of the sample, which has around 200,000 clones, around 83% seen once.

Sequences were obtained from peripheral blood. The chain combines TRBV20-1 with TRBJ1-2; D is ambiguous. The clonotype was recovered from an elderly woman with acute or convalescent COVID-19. CDR3 nucleotide sequence: TGCAGTGCCCCCACCGGGTATGGCTACACCTTC. Its protein product is CSAPTGYGYTF.